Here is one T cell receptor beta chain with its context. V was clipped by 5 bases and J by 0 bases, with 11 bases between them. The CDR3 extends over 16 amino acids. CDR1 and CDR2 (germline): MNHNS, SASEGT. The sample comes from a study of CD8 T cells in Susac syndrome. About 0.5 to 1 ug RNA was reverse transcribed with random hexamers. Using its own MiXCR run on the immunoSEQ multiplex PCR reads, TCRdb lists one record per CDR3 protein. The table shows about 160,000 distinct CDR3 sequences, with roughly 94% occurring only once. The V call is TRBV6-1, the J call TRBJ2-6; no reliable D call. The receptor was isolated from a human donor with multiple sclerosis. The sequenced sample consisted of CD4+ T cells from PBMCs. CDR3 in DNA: TGTGCCAGCAGTACGCAGCCGCTCTCTGGGGCCAACGTCCTGACTTTC. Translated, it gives CASSTQPLSGANVLTF.